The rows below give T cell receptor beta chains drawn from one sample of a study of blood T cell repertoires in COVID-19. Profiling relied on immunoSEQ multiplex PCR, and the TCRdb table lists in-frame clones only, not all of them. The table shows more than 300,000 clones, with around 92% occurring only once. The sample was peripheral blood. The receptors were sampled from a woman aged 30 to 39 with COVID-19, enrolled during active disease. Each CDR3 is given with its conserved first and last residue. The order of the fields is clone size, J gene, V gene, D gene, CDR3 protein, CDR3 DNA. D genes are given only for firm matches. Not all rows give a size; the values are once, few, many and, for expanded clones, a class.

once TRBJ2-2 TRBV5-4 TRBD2 CASTLAGGRGTGELFF TGTGCCAGCACCCTAGCGGGGGGCCGGGGCACCGGGGAGCTGTTTTTT
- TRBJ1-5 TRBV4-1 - CASSQGVDQPQHF TGCGCCAGCAGCCAAGGTGTAGATCAGCCCCAGCATTTT
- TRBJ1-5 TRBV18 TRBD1 CASSQGQGNQPQHF TGTGCCAGCTCCCAGGGACAGGGGAATCAGCCCCAGCATTTT
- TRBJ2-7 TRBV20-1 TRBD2 CSASFIAGVTYEQYF TGCAGTGCTAGTTTTATAGCGGGAGTAACCTACGAGCAGTACTTC
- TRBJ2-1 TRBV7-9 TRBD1 CASSQGVRDEQFF TGTGCCAGCAGCCAGGGGGTTAGGGATGAGCAGTTCTTC
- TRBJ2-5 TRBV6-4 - CASSKALGETQYF TGTGCCAGCTCCAAGGCCCTAGGAGAGACCCAGTACTTC
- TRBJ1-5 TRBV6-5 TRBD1 CASRDRGREPQHF TGTGCCAGCCGGGACAGGGGGCGCGAGCCCCAGCATTTT
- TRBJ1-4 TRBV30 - CALGRVGEKLFF TGTGCGCTGGGGAGGGTCGGGGAAAAACTGTTTTTT
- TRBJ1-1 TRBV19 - CAITNPGEGHEAFF TGTGCCATAACAAATCCGGGGGAAGGTCATGAAGCTTTCTTT
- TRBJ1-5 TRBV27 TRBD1 CASSLSGDRKLNQPQHF TGTGCCAGCAGTTTATCCGGGGACAGGAAGCTCAATCAGCCCCAGCATTTT
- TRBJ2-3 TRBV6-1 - CASTPLERDTQYF TGTGCCAGCACCCCCTTGGAGAGAGATACGCAGTATTTT
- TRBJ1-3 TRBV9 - CACSVRVTGNTIYF TGTGCCTGCAGCGTCAGGGTAACTGGAAACACCATATATTTT
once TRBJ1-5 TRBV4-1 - CASSPDRYNQPQHF TGCGCCAGCAGCCCCGACAGGTACAATCAGCCCCAGCATTTT
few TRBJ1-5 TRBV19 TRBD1 CASRTGQDYSNQPQHF TGTGCCAGTAGAACCGGACAGGATTATAGCAATCAGCCCCAGCATTTT
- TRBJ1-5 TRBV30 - CAWSRPVGTFQPQHF TGTGCCTGGAGCCGCCCCGTAGGGACATTCCAGCCCCAGCATTTT
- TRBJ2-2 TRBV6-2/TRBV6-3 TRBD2 CASSYNSLAGRDTGELFF TGTGCCAGCAGTTACAATTCCCTAGCGGGGCGGGACACCGGGGAGCTGTTTTTT
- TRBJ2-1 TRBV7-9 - CASSLAQRTERSYNEQFF TGTGCCAGCAGCTTAGCGCAAAGGACAGAGAGATCCTACAATGAGCAGTTCTTC
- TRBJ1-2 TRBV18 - CASSGIRGYGYTF TGTGCCAGCTCAGGGATACGGGGCTATGGCTACACCTTC
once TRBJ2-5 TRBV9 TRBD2 CASSVDHSGGAREETQYF TGTGCCAGCAGCGTAGATCATAGCGGGGGGGCTCGGGAAGAGACCCAGTACTTC
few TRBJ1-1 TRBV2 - CASSATNRVEAFF TGTGCCAGCAGTGCAACGAACAGGGTCGAAGCTTTCTTT
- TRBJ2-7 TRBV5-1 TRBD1 CASSFEETGGWYEQYF TGCGCCAGCAGCTTTGAAGAAACAGGGGGCTGGTACGAGCAGTACTTC
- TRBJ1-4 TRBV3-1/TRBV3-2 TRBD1 CASSHGQGNEKLFF TGTGCCAGCAGCCATGGACAGGGGAATGAAAAACTGTTTTTT
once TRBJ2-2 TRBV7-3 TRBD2 CASSLTSGGYYTGELFF TGTGCCAGCAGCTTAACTAGCGGGGGGTATTACACCGGGGAGCTGTTTTTT